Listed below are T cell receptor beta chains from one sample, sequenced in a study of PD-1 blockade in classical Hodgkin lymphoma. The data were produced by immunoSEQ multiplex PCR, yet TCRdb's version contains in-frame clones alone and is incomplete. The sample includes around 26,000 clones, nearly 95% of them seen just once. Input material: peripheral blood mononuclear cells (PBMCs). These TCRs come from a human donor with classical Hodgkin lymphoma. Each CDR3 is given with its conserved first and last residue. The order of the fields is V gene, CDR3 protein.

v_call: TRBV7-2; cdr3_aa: CASSLRGGAGELFF
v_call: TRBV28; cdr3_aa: CASSLGRMNTEAFF
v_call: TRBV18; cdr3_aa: CASSPARPGNEQFF
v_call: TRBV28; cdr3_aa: CASRGQSRGYEQYF
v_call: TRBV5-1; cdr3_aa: CASSPAGGGNTIYF
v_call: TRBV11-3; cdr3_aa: CASSSLPLSFTDTQYF
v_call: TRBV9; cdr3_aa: CASSVGGGLPPNYGYTF
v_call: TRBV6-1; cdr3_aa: CASSPKAGGNTIYF
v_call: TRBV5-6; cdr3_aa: CASSLGGQVINSPLHF
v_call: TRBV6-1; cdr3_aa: CASSALAGLNTGELFF
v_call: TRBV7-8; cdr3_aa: CASSSTGGGYGYTF
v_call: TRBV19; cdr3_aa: CASSTPMGRGDTEAFF
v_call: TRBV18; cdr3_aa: CASSKGGRNNQPQHF
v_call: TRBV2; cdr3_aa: CASSARTGDTEAFF
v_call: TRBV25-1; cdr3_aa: CASSDPSGGDQTQYF
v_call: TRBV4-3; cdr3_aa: CASSQEDRGAYRTQYF
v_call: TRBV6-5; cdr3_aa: CASSYIAHQPQHF
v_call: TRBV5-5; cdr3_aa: CASSRSSISDEQYF
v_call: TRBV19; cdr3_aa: CASTTDRDDTEAFF
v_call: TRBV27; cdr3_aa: CASSPPTGWGTEAFF
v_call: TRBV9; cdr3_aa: CASSVGGGRANEKLFF
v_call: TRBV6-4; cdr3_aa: CASSLEASGVHEQYF
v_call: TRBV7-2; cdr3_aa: CASSLSGGREKLFF
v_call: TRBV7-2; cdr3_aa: CASSLVGKDEQYF
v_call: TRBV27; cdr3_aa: CASRMGGDSYEQYF
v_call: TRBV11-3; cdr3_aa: CASSFERTGEQYF
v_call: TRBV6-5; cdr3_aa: CASSYSDRPYEQYF
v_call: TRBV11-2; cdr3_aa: CASSWGQAREQYF
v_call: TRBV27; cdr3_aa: CASSLWQGGDTQYF
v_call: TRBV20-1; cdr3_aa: CSVSVNTEAFF
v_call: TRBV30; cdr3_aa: CAWSDSGVARWHF
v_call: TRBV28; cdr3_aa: CASSPGGQGGAEAFF
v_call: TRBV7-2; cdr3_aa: CASSFKGETQYF
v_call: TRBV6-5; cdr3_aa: CASSYSGHDYGYTF
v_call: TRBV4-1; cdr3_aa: CASSQDVLTRIYEQYF
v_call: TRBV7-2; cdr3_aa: CASSLRVYYEQYF
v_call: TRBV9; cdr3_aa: CASSAGISNQPQHF
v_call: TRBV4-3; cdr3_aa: CASSFYAKTASLSGANVLTF
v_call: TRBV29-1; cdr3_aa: CSDSRLAGAGEQFF
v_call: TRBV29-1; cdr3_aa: CSVEGDRATFGANVLTF
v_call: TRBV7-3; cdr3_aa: CASSDRGRGNSPLHF
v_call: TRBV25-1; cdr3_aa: CASSPSVVGEKLFF
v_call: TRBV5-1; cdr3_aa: CASSFDETQYF
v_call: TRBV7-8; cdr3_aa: CASSPSGGEQYF
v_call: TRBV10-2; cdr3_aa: CASRGTYDSLHF
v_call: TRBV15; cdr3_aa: CATSDSGGIQETQYF
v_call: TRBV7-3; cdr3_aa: CASSLRLAGSTGELFF
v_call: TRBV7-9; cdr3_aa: CASSLAGYTEAFF
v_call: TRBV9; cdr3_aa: CASSVDPGSSYEQYF
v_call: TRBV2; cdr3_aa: CASTNGASDQPQHF
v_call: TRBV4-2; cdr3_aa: CASSQVGTSGGTDTQYF
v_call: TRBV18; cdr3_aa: CASSPPRDVVYTNTEAFF
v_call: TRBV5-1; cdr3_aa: CASSDGTGYSPLHF
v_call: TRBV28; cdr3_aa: CASSPWVSEGSNQPQHF
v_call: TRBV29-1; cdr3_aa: CSVEAGRGYTF
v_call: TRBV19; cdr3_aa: CASSIGRDSSQETQYF
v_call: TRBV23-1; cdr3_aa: CASSQYPERLAKNIQYF
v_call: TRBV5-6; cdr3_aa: CASSLETEQYF
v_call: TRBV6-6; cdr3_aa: CASSYSGGENTIYF